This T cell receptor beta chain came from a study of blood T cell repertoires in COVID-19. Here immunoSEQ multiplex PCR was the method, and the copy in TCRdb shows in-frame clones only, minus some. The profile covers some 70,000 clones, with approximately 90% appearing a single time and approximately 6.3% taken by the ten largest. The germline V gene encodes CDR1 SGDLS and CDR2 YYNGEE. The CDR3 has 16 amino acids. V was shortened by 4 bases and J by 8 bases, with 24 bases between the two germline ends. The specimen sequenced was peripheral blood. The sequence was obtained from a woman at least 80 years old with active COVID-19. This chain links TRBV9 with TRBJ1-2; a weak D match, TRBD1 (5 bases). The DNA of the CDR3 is TGTGCCAGCAGCCTCAAATCCCGGACACCTTTCTGGGGCTACACCTTC. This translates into CASSLKSRTPFWGYTF.